This TCR beta chain was captured in a study of blood T cell repertoires in COVID-19. Trimming removed 4 bases from V and 2 bases from J; junction bases left unmatched: 5. Germline V gene sequence: CDR1 LNHDA, CDR2 SQIVND (reference sequence). The CDR3 is 15 residues long. Data came from immunoSEQ multiplex PCR; TCRdb stores just in-frame clones and leaves some out. The sample comprises about 300,000 clones, roughly nine tenths of which are singletons, and approximately 2.9% rests with the top ten. The gene calls are TRBV19 and TRBJ2-7, with 10 bases lining up with TRBD1. The sequencing sample was made of PBMCs or T cells enriched from blood (not recorded which). The receptor comes from a woman between 50 and 59 years old who had been exposed to COVID-19. The CDR3 is CASSTGTGVAYEQYF. In DNA form, the CDR3 reads TGTGCCAGTAGTACCGGGACAGGGGTCGCCTACGAGCAGTACTTC.